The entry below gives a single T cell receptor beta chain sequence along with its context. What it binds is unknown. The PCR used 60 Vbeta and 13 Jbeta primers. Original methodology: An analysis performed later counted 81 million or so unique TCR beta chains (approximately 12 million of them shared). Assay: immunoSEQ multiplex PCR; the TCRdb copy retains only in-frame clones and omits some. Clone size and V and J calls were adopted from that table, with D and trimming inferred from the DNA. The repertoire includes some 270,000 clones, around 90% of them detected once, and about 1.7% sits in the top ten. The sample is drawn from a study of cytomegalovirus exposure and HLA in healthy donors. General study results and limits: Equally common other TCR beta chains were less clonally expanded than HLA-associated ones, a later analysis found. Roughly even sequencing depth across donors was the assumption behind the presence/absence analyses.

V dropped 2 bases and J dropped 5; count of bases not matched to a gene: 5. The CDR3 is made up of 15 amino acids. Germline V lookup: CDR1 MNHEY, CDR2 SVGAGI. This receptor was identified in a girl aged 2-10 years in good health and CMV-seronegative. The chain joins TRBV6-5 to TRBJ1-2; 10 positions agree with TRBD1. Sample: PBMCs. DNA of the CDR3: TGTGCCAGCAGTTACCGGGACAGGGGCACGTATGGCTACACCTTC. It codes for CASSYRDRGTYGYTF.